The 16 T cell receptor beta chains listed next were all sequenced from one sample in a study of shared clonotypes between healthy human individuals. Sequencing used immunoSEQ multiplex PCR; TCRdb keeps in-frame clones, though not all of them. The data hold about 2 million clones, with 95% observed a single time. The material sequenced was naive CD4+ T cells sorted from blood. Sample subset: CD45RA+ positively selected. The receptor source for this set is a man between 18 and 29 years old in good health.

The V and J genes are TRBV27 and TRBJ1-3, with D perhaps TRBD1 (5 bases). Germline V lookup: CDR1 MNHEY, CDR2 SMNVEV (reference sequence). The V end lost 5 bases, the J end lost 5 bases, and 19 bases lay between the germline ends. The CDR3 extends over 16 amino acids. This CDR3 is CASSPLSRGGRNTIYF. The CDR3 DNA reads TGTGCCAGCAGTCCCCTAAGTCGGGGCGGGCGAAACACCATATATTTT.

This clone has a single count. The chain couples TRBV28 to TRBJ1-4; unclear D gene. V was trimmed by 3 bases and J by 7 bases, leaving 12 bases between them. The CDR3 runs 14 residues. Germline values: CDR1 MDHEN, CDR2 SYDVKM. CDR3 region: CASSFAGSGEKLFF. The CDR3, as DNA: TGTGCCAGCAGTTTTGCAGGATCTGGTGAAAAACTGTTTTTT.

The chain joins TRBV25-1 to TRBJ2-5; TRBD1 is a possible D gene (6 bases). CDR1 is MGHDK, CDR2 SYGVNS, per germline. V lost 4 bases and J lost 3, with 15 bases in between. The CDR3 extends over 15 amino acids. Here the CDR3 reads CASSVLDSVEETQYF. CDR3 coding DNA: TGTGCCAGCAGTGTCCTGGACAGTGTAGAAGAGACCCAGTACTTC.

V is TRBV28 and J is TRBJ1-5; possible D gene TRBD1, 6 bases. With 5 bases removed from V and 0 bases from J, the gap between germline ends came to 11 bases. The V gene's germline CDR1 is MDHEN and CDR2 SYDVKM. This CDR3 spans 15 amino acids. In DNA, the CDR3 is TGTGCCAGCAGTCCCGGGGGGCCTAGCAATCAGCCCCAGCATTTT. Translated: CASSPGGPSNQPQHF.

The rearrangement uses TRBV6-1 and TRBJ1-4; D is unclear. The germline V and J ends were trimmed by 3 bases and 7 bases, with 15 bases remaining between them. From germline, CDR1 is MNHNS and CDR2 SASEGT. The CDR3 has 15 residues. The CDR3 region has the DNA TGTGCCAGCAGTGACGGCAGCTCTCCGGGTGAAAAACTGTTTTTT. This sequence encodes CASSDGSSPGEKLFF.

This chain connects TRBV7-2 to TRBJ2-1; a weak D match, TRBD1 (6 bases). Germline V gene data show CDR1 as SGHTA and CDR2 as FQGNSA. The CDR3 covers 15 residues. Deletions cut 5 bases from V and 6 bases from J, with 17 bases between. The CDR3 spells CASSPDGIGGNEQFF. The CDR3 nucleotides read TGTGCCAGCAGCCCAGACGGTATAGGGGGCAATGAGCAGTTCTTC.

Concerning this clone: Other DNA sequences in the same sample also yield this CDR3. The chain recombines TRBV19 with TRBJ1-1, with TRBD1 matching over 7 bases. The CDR3 is made up of 14 amino acids. CDR1 is LNHDA, CDR2 SQIVND, per germline (reference sequence). Germline trimming cut 4 bases from V and 2 bases from J; bases unmatched to any gene: 4. The CDR3, as DNA: TGTGCCAGTAGTACCCGACAGGGAAACACTGAAGCTTTCTTT. It yields the protein CASSTRQGNTEAFF.

This chain uses TRBV30 with TRBJ2-7, with 7 nucleotides matching TRBD2. The germline CDR1 and CDR2 sequences are GTSNPN and SVGIG (reference sequence). CDR3 size: 10 residues. With V trimmed by 2 bases and J by 10 bases, 2 bases remained unmatched. CDR3 sequence reads: CAWSRGVQYF. In DNA form, the CDR3 reads TGTGCCTGGAGTCGGGGGGTTCAGTACTTC.

V is TRBV20-1 and J is TRBJ2-7; D unclear. This CDR3 comprises 11 residues. Germline assignment: CDR1 DFQATT and CDR2 SNEGSKA (reference sequence). V dropped 2 bases and J dropped 5 bases, with 7 bases sitting between them. The DNA for the CDR3 is TGCAGTGCTAGACCCGTCCACGAGCAGTACTTC. Its protein is CSARPVHEQYF.

The J gene is TRBJ2-7, the V gene TRBV5-1, with TRBD2 identical over 13 bases. The CDR3 spans 16 residues. V shed 4 bases, J shed 2 bases, and the junction held 6 bases outside the gene matches. Germline CDR1 is SGHRS and CDR2 is YFSETQ. The CDR3 sequence is CASSPRTSGSPYEQYF. CDR3 sequence (DNA): TGCGCCAGCAGCCCCAGGACTAGCGGGAGCCCCTACGAGCAGTACTTC.

This chain joins TRBV10-3 and TRBJ1-4; no reliable D call. CDR3 size: 13 residues. CDR1 and CDR2 from the germline V gene are ENHRY and SYGVKD. The germline V and J ends were trimmed by 3 bases and 8 bases, with 10 bases remaining between them. DNA for the CDR3: TGTGCCATCAGTGAAAGAGATGGCGAAAAACTGTTTTTT. Translating gives CAISERDGEKLFF.

The chain employs TRBV4-1 and TRBJ1-1; D not resolved. This CDR3 is 14 amino acids long. V gave up 0 bases and J gave up 1 base, with 6 bases separating them. CDR1 MGHRA and CDR2 YSYEKL come from the germline V gene. The chain's CDR3 is CASSQEPRNTEAFF. The CDR3 nucleotides are TGCGCCAGCAGCCAAGAACCCAGGAACACTGAAGCTTTCTTT.

V is TRBV30 and J is TRBJ1-6, with TRBD1 matching 8 bases. This CDR3 has 15 residues. The V gene's germline CDR1 is GTSNPN and CDR2 SVGIG (reference sequence). The V gene end was trimmed by 3 bases and the J gene end by 10 bases; junction bases not matched to a gene: 11. The CDR3 DNA reads as TGTGCCTGGAGCGCGGGGACAGGACGGCTCTCACCCCTCCACTTT. It encodes CAWSAGTGRLSPLHF. The variable domain in full, completed from reference TRBV30 and TRBJ1-6, reads SQTIHQWPATLVQPVGSPLSLECTVEGTSNPNLYWYRQAAGRGLQLLFYSVGIGQISSEVPQNLSASRPQDRQFILSSKKLLLSDSGFYLCAWSAGTGRLSPLHFGNGTRLTVT.

The chain has TRBV5-1 and TRBJ2-7, with TRBD1 matching over 9 bases. V lost 4 bases to trimming and J lost 5 bases; unmatched junction nucleotides: 4. From germline, CDR1 is SGHRS and CDR2 YFSETQ. CDR3 length equals 13 residues. CDR3 bases: TGCGCCAGCAGCCCGGGACAGGGCCACGAGCAGTACTTC. It translates to CASSPGQGHEQYF.

The V and J genes are TRBV28 and TRBJ2-7, with D perhaps matching TRBD1 (5 bases). V lost 6 bases and J 0 bases, leaving 9 bases between the germline ends. The CDR3 is 13 amino acids. Looked up from germline, CDR1 is MDHEN and CDR2 is SYDVKM. CDR3 in amino acids: CASREDSSYEQYF. CDR3 DNA sequence: TGTGCCAGCAGAGAAGACAGCTCCTACGAGCAGTACTTC.

The chain has TRBV14 and TRBJ2-7; maybe TRBD2 (6 bases). Germline CDR1 SGHDN, CDR2 FVKESK. The CDR3 runs to 17 residues. The V end was cut by 5 bases, the J end by 3 bases, with 23 bases between. DNA for the CDR3: TGTGCCAGCAGCTATTACGCGGGACCCCCTTATAGCTACGAGCAGTACTTC. Its protein product is CASSYYAGPPYSYEQYF.